This T cell receptor beta chain was sequenced during a study of beta chain features in type 1 diabetes. Study at large: Patients and healthy donors were similar in age, gender and cell yields.

Cell sorting via CD45RO/CCR7/CD25/CD127/CD95/CD27 was performed to obtain CD4+ naive, central memory, regulatory and stem cell-like memory cells. Of the isolated RNA, all was reverse transcribed, and so the sequenced material was expressed TCRB transcripts. Sequencing was performed with immunoSEQ multiplex PCR; in TCRdb, only in-frame clones are kept and a portion is missing. The table has around 170,000 clones, around 9.7% seen once. The CDR3 is 14 amino acids. CDR1 and CDR2 from the germline V gene are GTSNPN and SVGIG (reference sequence). V shed 0 bases, J shed 5 bases, and the junction held 2 bases outside the gene matches. This clone was found a few times. The antigen remains undetermined. The sample carries other DNA sequences with the same CDR3. Regarding the study as a whole: Type 1 diabetes patients had TCRB CDR3s that were shorter (moderately but significantly so) in all four CD4+ subsets.

The sequenced material came from central memory CD4+ T cells from blood. The chain uses TRBV30 and TRBJ1-5, with 9 bases fitting TRBD1. This receptor was taken from a woman in her 30s with type 1 diabetes. CDR3 loop: CAWSVTGGDQPQHF. CDR3 coding DNA: TGTGCCTGGAGTGTAACAGGGGGCGATCAGCCCCAGCATTTT.